This record covers a single T cell receptor (beta chain). This clonotype was recorded many times. The antigen this receptor binds is unknown. Per-base quality was not reported, and no clone a single base away is much larger than it. These data originate in a study of spatial heterogeneity in lung cancer (dated by TCRdb to between 2017 and 2020). As for the study more broadly: Beta-chain transcripts were consistently detected in greater numbers than alpha-chain transcripts, which likely reflected higher beta-chain transcript abundance. In the raw uncorrected reads, each unique combination of TCR and UMI appeared on average more than ten times. The study quantitatively compared TCR alpha and beta repertoires across multiple tumor regions, matched nontumor lung and blood in non-small cell lung cancer. Nonsynonymous mutation counts, determined by whole-exome sequencing of tumor tissue, were related to features of the TCR repertoire. At surgery, both alpha and beta chains were TCR-sequenced in about 200 tumor regions, fewer than 85 matched nontumor lung samples and over 50 PBMC samples. General findings and caveats noted by the study authors: Ubiquitous expanded tumor TCRs showed up in blood more often at tumor resection than at routine follow-up. Confirming at a functional level the hypothesis that regional TCRs recognize regional mutations was considered to require additional single-cell paired TCR alpha and beta sequencing.

The method behind the library was 5' RACE. Sequencing was carried out with a NextSeq 500. In the TCR library protocol, a unique molecular identifier was attached to each TCR cDNA molecule so that PCR and sequencing errors could be corrected. Per the original workflow: TCR identification, UMI-based error correction and CDR3 extraction were performed with Decombinator tools. Expanded TCRs were defined as those above a frequency of 2 per 1,000, corresponding to the top 1% of the tumor frequency distribution. Each repertoire was subsampled 100 times to 5,000 TCRs, after which Renyi diversity was computed with the R vegan package. To build CDR3 similarity networks, amino acid triplet string-kernel similarity was used, and CDR3s were connected when their pairwise similarity was above 0.82. TCRdb reprocessed the public reads (quality trimming at Q25 with fastp, clone calling with MiXCR) and kept in-frame beta chains. Every distinct CDR3 protein forms one entry, paired with its most common genes and DNA. TCRdb, rather than the study authors, made the V and J calls. The sample table shows 30,000 to 45,000 distinct CDR3 sequences, and about 7.7% are seen once. 29% of the sample lies in the top ten.

Trimming at the junction amounts to 0 bases on V and 8 bases on J, and the germline ends lie 11 bases apart. Its CDR3 holds 13 amino acids, cysteine through phenylalanine. Just CDR3 DNA is preserved here, 39 bases in frame from base 1. Per the germline V gene (reference sequence), SGHKS is the CDR1 and YYEKEE is the CDR2. Taken with the paper, the label for time point translates to: sample taken at primary tumor resection. The donors were 65 to 85 patients from the lung TRACERx cohort who had early-stage, untreated non-small cell lung cancer. For TCR sequencing, whole RNA was extracted from tumor and nontumor lung tissue, or from cryopreserved PBMC samples, and no cell sorting was done. Only patients for whom sufficient RNA was available from at least two tumor regions were selected for TCR sequencing.

The sequence derives from a female donor with early-stage non-small cell lung cancer. The sequence links TRBV5-5 to TRBJ1-1, with the D gene not clear enough to name. Sequenced here: PBMCs, sampled at surgery. In nucleotides, the sequence is TGTGCCAGCAGCTTGGAGGCCCCGTGGGAAGCTTTCTTT. It encodes CASSLEAPWEAFF.